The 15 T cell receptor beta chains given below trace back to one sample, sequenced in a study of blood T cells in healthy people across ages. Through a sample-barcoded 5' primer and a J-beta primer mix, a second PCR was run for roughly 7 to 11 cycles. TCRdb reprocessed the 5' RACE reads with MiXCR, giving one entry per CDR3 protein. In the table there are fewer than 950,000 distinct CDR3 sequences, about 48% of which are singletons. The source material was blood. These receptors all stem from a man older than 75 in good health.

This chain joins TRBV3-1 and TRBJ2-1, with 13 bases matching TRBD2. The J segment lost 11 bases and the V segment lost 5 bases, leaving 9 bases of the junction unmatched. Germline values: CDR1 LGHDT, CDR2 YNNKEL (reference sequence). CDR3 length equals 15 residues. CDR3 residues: CASSWTSGRRDKQFF. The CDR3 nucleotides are TGTGCCAGCAGCTGGACTAGCGGGAGAAGGGATAAGCAGTTCTTC.

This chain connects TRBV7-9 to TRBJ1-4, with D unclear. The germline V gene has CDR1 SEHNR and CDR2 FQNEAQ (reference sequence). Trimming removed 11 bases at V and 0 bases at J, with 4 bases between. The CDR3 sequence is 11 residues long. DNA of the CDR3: TGTGCCTCAACAACTAATGAAAAACTGTTTTTT. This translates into CASTTNEKLFF.

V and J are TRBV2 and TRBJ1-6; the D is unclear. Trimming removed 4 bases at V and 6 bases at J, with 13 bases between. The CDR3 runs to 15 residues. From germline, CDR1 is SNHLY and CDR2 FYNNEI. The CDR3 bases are TGTGCCAGCAGTGCCCAGATCTTTGCTAATTCACCCCTCCACTTT. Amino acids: CASSAQIFANSPLHF.

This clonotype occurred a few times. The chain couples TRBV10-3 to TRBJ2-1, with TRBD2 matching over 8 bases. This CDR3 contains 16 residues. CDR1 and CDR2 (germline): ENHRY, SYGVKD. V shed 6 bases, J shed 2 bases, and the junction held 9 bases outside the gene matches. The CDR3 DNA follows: TGTGCCATCAGCTCGAGAGCGGGAGACACCTACAATGAGCAGTTCTTC. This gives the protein CAISSRAGDTYNEQFF.

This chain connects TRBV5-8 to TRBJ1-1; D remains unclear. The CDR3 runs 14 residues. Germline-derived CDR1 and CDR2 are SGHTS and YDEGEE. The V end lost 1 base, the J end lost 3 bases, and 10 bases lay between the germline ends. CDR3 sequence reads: CASSLLGSYTEAFF. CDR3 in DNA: TGTGCCAGCAGCTTGCTGGGGTCGTACACTGAAGCTTTCTTT.

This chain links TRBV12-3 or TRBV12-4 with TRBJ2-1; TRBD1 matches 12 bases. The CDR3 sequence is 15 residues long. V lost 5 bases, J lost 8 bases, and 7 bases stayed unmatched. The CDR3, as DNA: TGTGCCAGCAGTCCGATGGGGACAGGGGGCGATGAGCAGTTCTTC. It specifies CASSPMGTGGDEQFF.

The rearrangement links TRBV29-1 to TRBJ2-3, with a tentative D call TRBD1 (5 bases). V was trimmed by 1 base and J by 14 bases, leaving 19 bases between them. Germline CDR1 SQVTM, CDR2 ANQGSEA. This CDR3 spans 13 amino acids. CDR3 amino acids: CSVEGRAHRYAYF. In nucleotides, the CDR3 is TGCAGCGTTGAAGGCAGGGCACACAGATACGCGTATTTT.

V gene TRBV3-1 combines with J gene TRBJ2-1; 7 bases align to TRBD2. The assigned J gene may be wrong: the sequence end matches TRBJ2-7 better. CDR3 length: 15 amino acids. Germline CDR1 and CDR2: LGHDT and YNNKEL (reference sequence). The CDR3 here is CASSQEGGSIYEQYF. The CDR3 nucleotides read TGTGCCAGCAGCCAAGAAGGCGGGAGTATTTACGAGCAGTACTTC.

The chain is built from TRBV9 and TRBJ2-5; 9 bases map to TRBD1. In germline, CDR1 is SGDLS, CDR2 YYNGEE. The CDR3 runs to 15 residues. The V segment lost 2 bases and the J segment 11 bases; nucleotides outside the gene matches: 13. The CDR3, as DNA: TGTGCCAGCAGCGTGGTAGGACAGGGGTTCGATGAGCAGTACTTC. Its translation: CASSVVGQGFDEQYF.

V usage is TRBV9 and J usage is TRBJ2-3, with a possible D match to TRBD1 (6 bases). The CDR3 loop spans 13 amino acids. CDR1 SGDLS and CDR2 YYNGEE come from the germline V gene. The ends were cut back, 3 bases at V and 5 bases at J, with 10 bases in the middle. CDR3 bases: TGTGCCAGCAGCGATCAACAGGGAGATACGCAGTATTTT. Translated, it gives CASSDQQGDTQYF.

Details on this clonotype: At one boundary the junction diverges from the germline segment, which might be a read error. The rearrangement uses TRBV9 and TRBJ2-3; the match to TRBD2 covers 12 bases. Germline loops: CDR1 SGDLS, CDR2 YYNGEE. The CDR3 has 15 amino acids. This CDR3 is CACSASGRATDTQYF. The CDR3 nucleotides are TGTGCCTGCAGCGCTAGCGGGAGGGCCACAGATACGCAGTATTTT.

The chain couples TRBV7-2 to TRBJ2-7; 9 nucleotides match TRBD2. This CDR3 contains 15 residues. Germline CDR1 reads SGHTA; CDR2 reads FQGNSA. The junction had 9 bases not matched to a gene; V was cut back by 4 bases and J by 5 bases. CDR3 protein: CASSSRGRGVHEQYF. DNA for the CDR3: TGTGCCAGCAGCTCCCGCGGGAGGGGGGTCCACGAGCAGTACTTC.

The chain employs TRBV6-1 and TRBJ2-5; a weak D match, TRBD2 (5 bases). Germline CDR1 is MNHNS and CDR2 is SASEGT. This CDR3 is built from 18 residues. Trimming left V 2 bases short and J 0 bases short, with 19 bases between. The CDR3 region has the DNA TGTGCCAGCAGTGAACTCCCCAGTGGCGGGCTGTACCAAGAGACCCAGTACTTC. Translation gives CASSELPSGGLYQETQYF.

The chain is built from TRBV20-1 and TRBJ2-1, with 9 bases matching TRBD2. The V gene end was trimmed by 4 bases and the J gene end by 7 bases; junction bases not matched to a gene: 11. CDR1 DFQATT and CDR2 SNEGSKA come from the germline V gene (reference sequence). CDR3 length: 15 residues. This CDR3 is CSAIAAGGPSNEQFF. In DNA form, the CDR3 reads TGCAGTGCTATTGCGGCGGGAGGGCCTTCGAATGAGCAGTTCTTC.

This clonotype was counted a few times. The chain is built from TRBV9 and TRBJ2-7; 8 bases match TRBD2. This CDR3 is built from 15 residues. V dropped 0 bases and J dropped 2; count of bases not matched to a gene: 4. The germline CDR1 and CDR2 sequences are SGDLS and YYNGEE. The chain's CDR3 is CASSVGRAGAYEQYF. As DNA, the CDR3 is TGTGCCAGCAGCGTAGGTCGAGCGGGAGCCTACGAGCAGTACTTC.